Here is one T cell receptor beta chain with its context. What it binds is unknown. The sample comes from a study of identical twins. Findings and limits, study-wide: Less excess twin sharing appeared in beta out-of-frame sequences.

The CDR3 length is 13 residues. V dropped 5 bases and J dropped 1 base, with 9 bases sitting between them. Germline V CDR1 and CDR2: SGHNT, YYREEE (reference sequence). TCRdb ran MiXCR on the 5' RACE reads and lists one entry per CDR3 protein. The table lists 1.5 million to 2 million distinct CDR3 sequences, roughly a third of them singletons. The specimen sequenced was cord blood. This clonotype originated in a newborn girl in good health. This chain links TRBV5-4 with TRBJ1-2; no reliable D call. CDR3 loop: CASSSLRNYGYTF. In DNA form, the CDR3 reads TGTGCCAGCAGTTCGTTACGTAACTATGGCTACACCTTC.